This TCR beta chain originates from a study of regulatory T cells in long-lasting Graves disease. Time point of the sample: newly diagnosed GD, antithyroid drugs for less than 3 months. Making the TCR library involved RNA that had been extracted from PBMCs. As collected, the peripheral blood samples measured 7.5 to 10 milliliters each and went into EDTA tubes. The junction had 16 bases not matched to a gene; V was cut back by 8 bases and J by 2 bases. In germline, CDR1 is SGHRS, CDR2 YFSETQ. The CDR3 has 17 residues. The study, taken as a whole, reports: Reduced TCR diversity was observed in persistent Graves' patients versus newly diagnosed patients.

This clonotype has a count of ten or more. No antigen is known for it. CDR3-region Arm-PCR and iRepertoire HTBI primers produced the TCR beta libraries. TCRdb analysed the multiplex PCR reads with MiXCR anew, one entry per CDR3 protein. Seen here are approximately 300,000 distinct CDR3 sequences, under 20% observed once, and the top ten hold more than 35%. V usage is TRBV5-1 and J usage is TRBJ1-1; 9 nucleotides match TRBD1. The sequence derives from a female donor with Graves disease. The sample in question was peripheral blood mononuclear cells (PBMCs), obtained at new diagnosis, from a patient treated with antithyroid drugs. Here the CDR3 reads CASRSGGTGGANTEAFF. CDR3 DNA: TGCGCCAGTAGGTCCGGCGGAACAGGGGGCGCAAACACTGAAGCTTTCTTT.